This is a list of T cell receptor beta chains from one sample in a study of blood T cell repertoires in COVID-19. This table comes from immunoSEQ multiplex PCR, and its TCRdb copy is limited to in-frame clones, with some not included. This sample has 30,000 to 35,000 clones; about nine tenths occur once, and the top ten carry about 21%. The sequenced sample was peripheral blood. The receptors shown here come from a man aged 80 or over with acute or convalescent COVID-19. Each CDR3 is given with its conserved first and last residue. Each record gives: clone size, D gene, V gene, J gene, CDR3 protein, CDR3 DNA. A D gene is named only where the DNA matches it firmly. Clone size is shown for a subset of rows, as once, few, many or a class of expanded clone.

>.|.|TRBV12-2|TRBJ2-2
CASRLAGRGRGGELFF
TGTGCAAGTCGCTTAGCGGGTAGGGGGCGTGGCGGGGAGCTGTTTTTT
>.|TRBD1|TRBV19|TRBJ1-3
CASRRPGQGRNTIYF
TGTGCCAGTAGAAGACCGGGACAGGGCCGAAACACCATATATTTT
>.|.|TRBV6-6|TRBJ2-7
CASRLGTGYEQYF
TGTGCCAGCAGATTGGGGACTGGCTACGAGCAGTACTTC
>few|TRBD2|TRBV5-6|TRBJ2-1
CASSLPTSGSYNEQFF
TGTGCCAGCAGCCTCCCCACTAGCGGGAGTTACAATGAGCAGTTCTTC
>.|.|TRBV21-1|TRBJ2-7
CASSQGRGPPSYEQYF
TGTGCCAGCAGCCAAGGGAGAGGGCCCCCCTCCTACGAGCAGTACTTC
>.|.|TRBV18|TRBJ1-5
CASSPAQGGQPQHF
TGTGCCAGCTCACCCGCACAGGGCGGTCAGCCCCAGCATTTT
>.|.|TRBV4-1|TRBJ1-4
CASSHDWSEKLFF
TGCGCCAGCAGCCATGATTGGAGTGAAAAACTGTTTTTT
>.|TRBD1|TRBV5-6|TRBJ2-2
CASSPWTGVIGELFF
TGTGCCAGCAGCCCATGGACAGGGGTGATCGGGGAGCTGTTTTTT
>.|TRBD2|TRBV19|TRBJ2-5
CASSIAGGQGTQYF
TGTGCCAGTAGTATAGCGGGGGGGCAAGGGACCCAGTACTTC
>.|.|TRBV2|TRBJ1-5
CASSGQGNQPQHF
TGTGCCAGCAGTGGACAGGGCAATCAGCCCCAGCATTTT
>.|TRBD1|TRBV5-1|TRBJ1-6
CASSRATGAHNSPLHF
TGCGCCAGCAGCCGCGCGACAGGGGCCCATAATTCACCCCTCCACTTT
>.|TRBD1|TRBV19|TRBJ1-5
CASSRWTGGVFDQPQHF
TGTGCCAGTAGTAGATGGACAGGGGGGGTCTTCGATCAGCCCCAGCATTTT
>.|.|TRBV24-1|TRBJ1-2
CATSDPAQGNYGYTF
TGTGCCACCAGTGATCCCGCACAGGGAAACTATGGCTACACCTTC
>.|TRBD2|TRBV9|TRBJ2-5
CASSPSGGTGTQYF
TGTGCCAGCAGCCCTAGCGGGGGGACCGGGACCCAGTACTTC
>.|TRBD1|TRBV20-1|TRBJ2-3
CSASRTGVLDTQYF
TGCAGTGCTAGTAGGACAGGGGTTTTAGATACGCAGTATTTT
>.|.|TRBV30|TRBJ1-5
CAWSLRNAQPQHF
TGTGCCTGGTCTCTCAGGAACGCTCAGCCCCAGCATTTT
>.|TRBD2|TRBV28|TRBJ2-7
CASSLDSGGANGPYEQYF
TGTGCCAGCAGTCTAGATAGCGGGGGGGCTAACGGTCCCTACGAGCAGTACTTC
>few|TRBD2|TRBV5-1|TRBJ2-3
CASSRLAGSTDTQYF
TGCGCCAGCAGCAGATTAGCGGGGAGCACAGATACGCAGTATTTT
>.|.|TRBV6-5|TRBJ1-1
CASSYSPGTTEAFF
TGTGCCAGCAGTTACTCCCCGGGAACCACTGAAGCTTTCTTT
>.|.|TRBV19|TRBJ1-5
CASKEEFGQPQHF
TGTGCCAGTAAGGAGGAATTCGGGCAGCCCCAGCATTTT
>.|TRBD1|TRBV30|TRBJ1-1
CAWRRDSLNTEAFF
TGTGCCTGGAGAAGGGACAGTCTGAACACTGAAGCTTTCTTT
>once|.|TRBV5-1|TRBJ2-7
CASSLSGDGEQYF
TGCGCCAGCAGCTTGTCAGGGGATGGGGAGCAGTACTTC
>.|TRBD1|TRBV7-8|TRBJ1-5
CASSLETGQGAVTQHF
TGTGCCAGCAGCTTAGAAACAGGACAGGGGGCTGTTACCCAGCATTTT
>.|TRBD2|TRBV15|TRBJ2-2
CATSRGLDSPGELFF
TGTGCCACCAGCAGGGGACTAGATAGTCCCGGGGAGCTGTTTTTT
>.|.|TRBV4-2|TRBJ1-1
CASSQESEAFF
TGTGCCAGCAGCCAAGAGAGTGAAGCTTTCTTT
>.|TRBD2|TRBV7-8|TRBJ2-1
CASSAPGGGAYNEQFF
TGTGCCAGCAGCGCTCCGGGCGGGGGGGCCTACAATGAGCAGTTCTTC
>.|.|TRBV7-2|TRBJ1-1
CASSPQQTANTEAFF
TGTGCCAGCAGTCCCCAACAGACAGCGAACACTGAAGCTTTCTTT
>.|.|TRBV7-2|TRBJ2-5
CASSPRRGETQYF
TGTGCCAGCAGCCCTCGAAGAGGGGAGACCCAGTACTTC
>.|.|TRBV19|TRBJ1-4
CASSPRAVGATNEKLFF
TGTGCCAGTAGTCCCCGGGCCGTAGGGGCAACTAATGAAAAACTGTTTTTT
>.|TRBD2|TRBV6-5|TRBJ2-3
CASSSGLAGQRDTQYF
TGTGCCAGCAGTTCTGGGCTAGCGGGGCAGCGGGATACGCAGTATTTT
>once|TRBD1|TRBV7-2|TRBJ1-6
CASSLGTGRHSPLHF
TGTGCCAGCAGCTTAGGGACAGGGCGACATTCACCCCTCCACTTT
>.|.|TRBV28|TRBJ1-2
CASTTTGIYGYTF
TGTGCCAGCACCACTACAGGGATCTATGGCTACACCTTC
>once|.|TRBV3-1/TRBV3-2|TRBJ2-3
CASSPGGGDTQYF
TGTGCCAGCAGCCCAGGGGGAGGAGATACGCAGTATTTT
>once|.|TRBV18|TRBJ2-5
CASSPPGASGNQETQYF
TGTGCCAGCTCACCACCGGGGGCTAGCGGAAACCAAGAGACCCAGTACTTC
>.|TRBD1|TRBV19|TRBJ1-1
CASSTRTGGTEAFF
TGTGCCAGTAGCACCCGGACAGGGGGCACTGAAGCTTTCTTT
>.|.|TRBV28|TRBJ1-3
CASSLSGLDTIYF
TGTGCCAGCAGTTTATCAGGGCTGGACACCATATATTTT
>.|.|TRBV4-2|TRBJ1-4
CASSQGQSGEKLFF
TGTGCCAGCAGCCAGGGACAATCTGGTGAAAAACTGTTTTTT
>.|.|TRBV19|TRBJ2-5
CASSTRGARQETQYF
TGTGCCAGTAGTACACGGGGGGCTCGCCAAGAGACCCAGTACTTC
>.|.|TRBV2|TRBJ1-3
CASSAYGGASGNTIYF
TGTGCCAGCAGTGCATATGGAGGAGCCTCTGGAAACACCATATATTTT